These 6 T cell receptor beta chains were all obtained from the same sample, sequenced in a study of cytomegalovirus exposure and HLA in healthy donors. The PCR contained 60 Vbeta and 13 Jbeta primers. The method was immunoSEQ multiplex PCR; TCRdb's version includes in-frame clones alone and lacks a portion of them. Among about 100,000 clones, around 74% were seen once, and the ten largest hold 7% to 9%. Source material: PBMCs. The origin of the receptors is a man aged 40-55 years in good health and CMV-seropositive.

This rearrangement joins TRBV5-8 to TRBJ2-5; the D gene is possibly TRBD2 (6 bases). The ends were cut back, 0 bases at V and 1 base at J, with 10 bases in the middle. The germline gives CDR1 SGHTS, CDR2 YDEGEE. The CDR3 has 15 residues. CDR3 DNA sequence: TGTGCCAGCAGCTTGGGAAGGGGACTCCAAGAGACCCAGTACTTC. This codes for CASSLGRGLQETQYF.

This chain links TRBV19 with TRBJ2-7; tentatively, D is TRBD1 (6 bases). The germline V gene has CDR1 LNHDA and CDR2 SQIVND (reference sequence). CDR3 length equals 13 residues. V was cut by 6 bases and J by 6 bases, with 15 bases left in between. The CDR3 DNA reads as TGTGCCAGTAGCAAGGACAGCCTCCGCGAGCAGTACTTC. This encodes CASSKDSLREQYF.

This clone was detected only a few times. The gene calls are TRBV4-1 and TRBJ2-7, with D perhaps matching TRBD1 (6 bases). The germline CDR1 and CDR2 sequences are MGHRA and YSYEKL. V lost 1 base, J lost 7 bases, and 17 bases lay in between. This CDR3 has 15 residues. This CDR3 is CASSQGGQGRREQYF. The CDR3 coding sequence is TGCGCCAGCAGCCAAGGGGGGCAGGGCCGCCGGGAGCAGTACTTC.

This clone has only a few counts. CDR3: CASSQGHRDRGFGTQYF. CDR3 nucleotides: TGCGCCAGCAGCCAAGGCCACCGGGACAGGGGCTTTGGGACCCAGTACTTC. V usage is TRBV4-1 and J usage is TRBJ2-5; 10 bases map to TRBD1. With V trimmed by 1 base and J by 7 bases, 12 bases remained unmatched. The length of the CDR3 is 17 residues. Germline loops: CDR1 MGHRA, CDR2 YSYEKL.

V and J are TRBV7-2 and TRBJ2-7; D might be TRBD2 (5 bases). This CDR3 has 15 residues. V was trimmed by 0 bases and J by 3 bases, leaving 12 bases between them. CDR1 and CDR2 (germline): SGHTA, FQGNSA. The CDR3 spells CASSLAGGLGYEQYF. In nucleotides, the CDR3 is TGTGCCAGCAGCTTAGCGGGTGGACTGGGCTACGAGCAGTACTTC.

V and J are TRBV5-4 and TRBJ1-2; D possibly corresponds to TRBD1 (6 bases). The germline V gene encodes CDR1 SGHNT and CDR2 YYREEE (reference sequence). The CDR3 contains 15 residues. Trimming removed 1 base from V and 4 bases from J, with 14 bases in between. The DNA for the CDR3 is TGTGCCAGCAGCTTGCCTCAGGGGAGTAGCTATGGCTACACCTTC. Its protein product is CASSLPQGSSYGYTF.